The rows below give T cell receptor beta chains drawn from one sample of a study of CD8+CD57+ T cells in acquired aplastic anemia. TCRdb itself ran the reads through MiXCR, one entry per CDR3 protein. The sample holds some 140,000 distinct CDR3 sequences, roughly half seen once. The specimen was sorted CD4+, CD8+, or CD8+CD57+ T cells (not recorded which) from PBMCs. The source is a human donor with aplastic anemia. Both conserved end residues are part of each CDR3. D genes are given only for firm matches. Clone size is not always given. Where it is, it says once, few, many or a class for expanded clones.

CDR3 protein | CDR3 DNA | CDR3 length | clone size | J gene | D gene | V gene
CASSTGPQGQTQYF | TGTGCCAGCAGCACCGGGCCTCAGGGGCAGACCCAGTACTTC | 14 | . | TRBJ2-5 | . | TRBV6-1
CASSPPRTVPDTQYF | TGTGCCAGCAGCCCTCCGCGGACGGTCCCAGATACGCAGTATTTT | 15 | many | TRBJ2-3 | . | TRBV7-9
CASSGPLSGVYLTDTQYF | TGTGCCAGCAGTGGACCTTTGAGCGGGGTCTACCTCACAGATACGCAGTATTTT | 18 | many | TRBJ2-3 | TRBD2 | TRBV2
CASSFPGLGQPQHF | TGTGCCAGCAGTTTCCCCGGGCTGGGCCAGCCCCAGCATTTT | 14 | few | TRBJ1-5 | . | TRBV28
CSASIGVYNEQFF | TGCAGTGCTAGTATCGGGGTTTACAATGAGCAGTTCTTC | 13 | . | TRBJ2-1 | . | TRBV20-1
CATSRGAGNTIYF | TGTGCCACCAGCAGAGGGGCTGGAAACACCATATATTTT | 13 | . | TRBJ1-3 | . | TRBV15
CASSSRSDTQYF | TGTGCCAGCAGCTCGAGATCAGATACGCAGTATTTT | 12 | . | TRBJ2-3 | . | TRBV7-2
CASSLAESGLAGNYEQYF | TGTGCCAGCAGCTTAGCTGAGTCGGGCCTAGCGGGGAACTACGAGCAGTACTTC | 18 | many | TRBJ2-7 | TRBD2 | TRBV7-6
CASSLGDVGELFF | TGTGCCAGCAGCTTGGGGGACGTCGGGGAGCTGTTTTTT | 13 | . | TRBJ2-2 | . | TRBV5-4
CSARGGDYGYTF | TGCAGTGCTAGGGGAGGGGACTATGGCTACACCTTC | 12 | few | TRBJ1-2 | . | TRBV20-1
CASRETGGRGNYGYTF | TGTGCCAGTAGGGAAACAGGGGGTCGTGGTAACTATGGCTACACCTTC | 16 | . | TRBJ1-2 | TRBD1 | TRBV19
CASSPSSQETQYF | TGTGCCAGTAGCCCCTCTAGCCAAGAGACCCAGTACTTC | 13 | few | TRBJ2-5 | . | TRBV19
CASRQGVLAGGPNENTGELFF | TGTGCCAGCAGGCAAGGGGTACTAGCGGGGGGCCCCAACGAGAACACCGGGGAGCTGTTTTTT | 21 | . | TRBJ2-2 | TRBD2 | TRBV25-1
CASRDRDGGHEQFF | TGTGCCAGCAGAGATCGAGACGGGGGACATGAGCAGTTCTTC | 14 | . | TRBJ2-1 | . | TRBV7-2
CASSLTPRGQLFF | TGTGCCAGCAGCCTCACTCCGAGGGGACAACTGTTTTTT | 13 | . | TRBJ1-4 | . | TRBV7-3
CASSPSTPRRQGAADTQYF | TGTGCCAGCAGCCCCAGTACGCCTAGAAGACAGGGGGCGGCAGATACGCAGTATTTT | 19 | . | TRBJ2-3 | TRBD1 | TRBV11-2
CASSPEPRGDEQFF | TGTGCCAGCAGCCCGGAACCGCGTGGCGATGAGCAGTTCTTC | 14 | many | TRBJ2-1 | . | TRBV6-5
CASQDPAGGYEQYF | TGTGCCAGCCAAGATCCGGCGGGGGGCTACGAGCAGTACTTC | 14 | . | TRBJ2-7 | TRBD2 | TRBV2
CASSLWPLREGNQPQHF | TGCGCCAGCAGCTTGTGGCCGCTCCGGGAGGGAAATCAGCCCCAGCATTTT | 17 | . | TRBJ1-5 | . | TRBV5-1
CASSQGGGFNEQFF | TGCGCCAGCAGCCAAGGCGGGGGGTTCAATGAGCAGTTCTTC | 14 | many | TRBJ2-1 | TRBD2 | TRBV4-3
CASSLGQGDSGNTIYF | TGTGCCAGCAGCCTTGGACAGGGGGACTCTGGAAACACCATATATTTT | 16 | few | TRBJ1-3 | TRBD1 | TRBV3-1
CASSYSKEWDF | TGTGCCAGCAGTTACTCGAAGGAGTGGGACTTT | 11 | . | TRBJ1-1 | . | TRBV6-6
CSAREGGTDTQYF | TGCAGTGCTAGAGAGGGCGGCACAGATACGCAGTATTTT | 13 | . | TRBJ2-3 | . | TRBV20-1
CAISRHQGADPGTGELFF | TGTGCCATCAGCCGACATCAAGGGGCGGATCCGGGCACCGGGGAGCTGTTTTTT | 18 | many | TRBJ2-2 | . | TRBV10-3
CSVRQPSVEKLFF | TGCAGCGTTCGACAACCCTCAGTTGAAAAACTGTTTTTT | 13 | . | TRBJ1-4 | . | TRBV29-1
CASSGGTGNSYEQYF | TGTGCCAGCAGTGGCGGGACAGGGAACTCCTACGAGCAGTACTTC | 15 | many | TRBJ2-7 | TRBD1 | TRBV5-6
CASSPRLAEDQFF | TGTGCCAGCAGCCCCAGACTAGCGGAGGACCAGTTCTTC | 13 | few | TRBJ2-1 | TRBD2 | TRBV7-2
CSVVRYSSGGNYGYTF | TGCAGCGTTGTTAGGTACTCGTCGGGGGGCAACTATGGCTACACCTTC | 16 | . | TRBJ1-2 | . | TRBV29-1
CASSERGRMNTEAFF | TGTGCCAGCAGTGAACGGGGCAGGATGAACACTGAAGCTTTCTTT | 15 | . | TRBJ1-1 | . | TRBV25-1
CASSRWSNQPQHF | TGTGCCAGTAGTCGTTGGAGCAATCAGCCCCAGCATTTT | 13 | many | TRBJ1-5 | . | TRBV19
CTSSLKTVQETQYF | TGTACCAGCAGCTTAAAGACAGTCCAAGAGACCCAGTACTTC | 14 | . | TRBJ2-5 | . | TRBV7-6
CASSQEGQGLNSPLHF | TGTGCCAGCAGCCAAGAGGGACAGGGGCTTAATTCACCCCTCCACTTT | 16 | . | TRBJ1-6 | TRBD1 | TRBV3-1
CASSIGTSLREAFF | TGTGCCAGCAGCATTGGGACGTCGCTGCGTGAAGCTTTCTTT | 14 | . | TRBJ1-1 | . | TRBV7-2
CASTEGASGFSYEQYF | TGTGCCAGCACCGAGGGGGCTAGCGGGTTCTCCTACGAGCAGTACTTC | 16 | . | TRBJ2-7 | . | TRBV2
CAISEAGTTGELFF | TGTGCCATCAGTGAGGCCGGGACCACCGGGGAGCTGTTTTTT | 14 | . | TRBJ2-2 | . | TRBV10-3
CASSDGEGLPDTQYF | TGTGCCAGCAGTGATGGGGAAGGTCTCCCAGATACGCAGTATTTT | 15 | once | TRBJ2-3 | . | TRBV6-4
CASSSGGHGYTF | TGTGCCAGCAGCTCAGGGGGTCATGGCTACACCTTC | 12 | many | TRBJ1-2 | TRBD1 | TRBV7-9
CAISARGGGGSYNEQFF | TGTGCCATCAGTGCCCGTGGGGGCGGGGGTTCCTACAATGAGCAGTTCTTC | 17 | many | TRBJ2-1 | . | TRBV10-3
CASSPDGNQYTEAFF | TGCGCCAGCAGCCCGGACGGCAACCAGTACACTGAAGCTTTCTTT | 15 | . | TRBJ1-1 | . | TRBV5-1
CASSNSRDQETQYF | TGTGCCAGCAGCAACAGCCGGGACCAAGAGACCCAGTACTTC | 14 | . | TRBJ2-5 | . | TRBV7-9
CSTGLNYGYTF | TGCAGCACGGGACTCAATTATGGCTACACCTTC | 11 | . | TRBJ1-2 | . | TRBV29-1
CASSPAGSSYEQYF | TGTGCCAGCAGCCCGGCGGGGAGCTCCTACGAGCAGTACTTC | 14 | many | TRBJ2-7 | . | TRBV5-6
CASRPQGARGYTF | TGTGCCAGCAGACCCCAGGGGGCGAGGGGCTACACCTTC | 13 | many | TRBJ1-2 | TRBD1 | TRBV6-1
CASSYLGQVRAVGNEQYF | TGTGCCAGCAGTTACCTTGGACAGGTCCGAGCGGTGGGTAACGAGCAGTACTTC | 18 | many | TRBJ2-7 | TRBD1 | TRBV6-2/TRBV6-3
CASRNPSGGAPGELFF | TGTGCCAGCAGAAATCCTAGCGGGGGGGCCCCCGGGGAGCTGTTTTTT | 16 | few | TRBJ2-2 | TRBD2 | TRBV6-1
CAIDLWDRVYGYTF | TGTGCCATCGATCTTTGGGACAGGGTTTATGGCTACACCTTC | 14 | . | TRBJ1-2 | TRBD1 | TRBV10-3
CASDRGPNTEAFF | TGTGCCAGTGACAGGGGGCCAAACACTGAAGCTTTCTTT | 13 | . | TRBJ1-1 | TRBD1 | TRBV19
CASSFGTVAHQHF | TGCGCCAGCAGTTTCGGGACAGTCGCTCATCAGCATTTT | 13 | . | TRBJ1-5 | TRBD1 | TRBV10-1
CASSVAGGIEKLFF | TGTGCCAGCAGTGTGGCAGGGGGTATTGAAAAACTGTTTTTT | 14 | many | TRBJ1-4 | TRBD1 | TRBV2